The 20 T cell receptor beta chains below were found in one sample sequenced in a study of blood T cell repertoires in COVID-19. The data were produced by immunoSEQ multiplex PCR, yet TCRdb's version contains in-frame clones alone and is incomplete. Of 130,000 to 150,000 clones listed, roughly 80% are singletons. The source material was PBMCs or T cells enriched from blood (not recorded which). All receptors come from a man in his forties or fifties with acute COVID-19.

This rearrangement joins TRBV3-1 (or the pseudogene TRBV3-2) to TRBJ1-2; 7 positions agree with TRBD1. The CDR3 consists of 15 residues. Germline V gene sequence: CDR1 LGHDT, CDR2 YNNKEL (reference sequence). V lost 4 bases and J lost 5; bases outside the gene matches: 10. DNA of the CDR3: TGTGCCAGCAGCCCCCGTGAGCGACAGGGATATGGCTACACCTTC. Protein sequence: CASSPRERQGYGYTF.

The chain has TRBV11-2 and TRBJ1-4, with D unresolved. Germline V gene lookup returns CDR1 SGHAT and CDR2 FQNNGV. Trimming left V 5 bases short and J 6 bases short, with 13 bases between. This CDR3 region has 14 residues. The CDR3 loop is CASSPVAGYEKLFF. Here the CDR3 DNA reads TGTGCCAGCAGCCCGGTGGCGGGGTATGAAAAACTGTTTTTT.

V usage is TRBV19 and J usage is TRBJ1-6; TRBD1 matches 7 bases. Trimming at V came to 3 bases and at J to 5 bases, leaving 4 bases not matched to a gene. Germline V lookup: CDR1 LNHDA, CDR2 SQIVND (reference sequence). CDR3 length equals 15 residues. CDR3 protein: CASSMGQRHNSPLHF. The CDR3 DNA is TGTGCCAGTAGTATGGGACAGAGACATAATTCACCCCTCCACTTT.

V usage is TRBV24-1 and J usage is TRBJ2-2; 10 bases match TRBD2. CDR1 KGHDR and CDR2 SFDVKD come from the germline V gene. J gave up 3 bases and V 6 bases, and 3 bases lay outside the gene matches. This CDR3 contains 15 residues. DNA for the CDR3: TGTGCCACCAGTTCCACTAGCGGGGACACCGGGGAGCTGTTTTTT. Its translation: CATSSTSGDTGELFF.

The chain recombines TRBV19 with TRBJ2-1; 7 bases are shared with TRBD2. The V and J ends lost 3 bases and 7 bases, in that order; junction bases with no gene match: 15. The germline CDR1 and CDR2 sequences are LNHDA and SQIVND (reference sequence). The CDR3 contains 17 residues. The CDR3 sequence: CASSISGKRETRNEQFF. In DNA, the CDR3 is TGTGCCAGTAGTATTTCCGGAAAGCGGGAAACCAGGAATGAGCAGTTCTTC.

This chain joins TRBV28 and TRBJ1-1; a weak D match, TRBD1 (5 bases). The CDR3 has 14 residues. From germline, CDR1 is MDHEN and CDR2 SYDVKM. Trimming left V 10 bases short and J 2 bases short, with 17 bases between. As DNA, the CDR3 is TGTGCCACAGAGCGCCGGACACCAAACACTGAAGCTTTCTTT. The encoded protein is CATERRTPNTEAFF. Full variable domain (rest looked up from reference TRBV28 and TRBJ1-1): DVKVTQSSRYLVKRTGEKVFLECVQDMDHENMFWYRQDPGLGLRLIYFSYDVKMKEKGDIPEGYSVSREKKERFSLILESASTNQTSMYLCATERRTPNTEAFFGQGTRLTVV.

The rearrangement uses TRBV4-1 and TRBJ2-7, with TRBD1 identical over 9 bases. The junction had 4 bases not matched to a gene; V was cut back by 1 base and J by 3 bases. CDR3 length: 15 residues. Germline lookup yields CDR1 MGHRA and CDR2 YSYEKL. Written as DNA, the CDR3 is TGCGCCAGCAGCCAAGGGTGGACAGGGGACTACGAGCAGTACTTC. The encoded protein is CASSQGWTGDYEQYF.

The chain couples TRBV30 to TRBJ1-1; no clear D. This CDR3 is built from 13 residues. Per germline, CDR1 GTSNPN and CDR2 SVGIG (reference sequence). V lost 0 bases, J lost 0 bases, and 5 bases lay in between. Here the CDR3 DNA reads TGTGCCTGGAGTGTGACACTGAACACTGAAGCTTTCTTT. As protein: CAWSVTLNTEAFF.

This chain's CDR3 is CASKKGLGVETQYF. As DNA, the CDR3 is TGTGCCAGCAAGAAGGGTCTCGGGGTAGAGACCCAGTACTTC. The V call is TRBV2, the J call TRBJ2-5; D might be TRBD2 (5 bases). The V gene lost 7 bases and the J gene lost 4 bases, with 16 bases spanning the gap. The CDR3 is 14 amino acids. Germline CDR1 SNHLY, CDR2 FYNNEI.

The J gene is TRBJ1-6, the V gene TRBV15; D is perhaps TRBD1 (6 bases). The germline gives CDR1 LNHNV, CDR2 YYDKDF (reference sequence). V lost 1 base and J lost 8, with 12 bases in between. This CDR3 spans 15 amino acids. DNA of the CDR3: TGTGCCACCAGCAGAGTGCGCCAGGGGTATTCACCCCTCCACTTT. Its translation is CATSRVRQGYSPLHF.

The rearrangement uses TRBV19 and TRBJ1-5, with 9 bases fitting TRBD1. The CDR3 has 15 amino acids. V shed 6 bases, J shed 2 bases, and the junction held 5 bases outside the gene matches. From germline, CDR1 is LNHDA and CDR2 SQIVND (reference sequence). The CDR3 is CASRDRGDGNQPQHF. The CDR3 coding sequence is TGTGCCAGTAGGGACAGGGGAGACGGCAATCAGCCCCAGCATTTT.

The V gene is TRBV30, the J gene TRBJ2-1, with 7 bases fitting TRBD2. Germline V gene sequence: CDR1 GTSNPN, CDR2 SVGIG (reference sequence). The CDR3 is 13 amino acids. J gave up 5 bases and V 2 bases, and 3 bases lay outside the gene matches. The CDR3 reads CAWSLGGNNEQFF. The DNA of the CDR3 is TGTGCCTGGAGTCTCGGGGGGAACAATGAGCAGTTCTTC.

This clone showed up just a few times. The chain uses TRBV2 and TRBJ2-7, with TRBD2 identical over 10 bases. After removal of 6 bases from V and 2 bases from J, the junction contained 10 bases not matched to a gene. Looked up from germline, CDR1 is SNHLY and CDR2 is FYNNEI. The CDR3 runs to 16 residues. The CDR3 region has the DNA TGTGCCAGCAGACTTCGACTAGCGGGCAAACCCTACGAGCAGTACTTC. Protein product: CASRLRLAGKPYEQYF.

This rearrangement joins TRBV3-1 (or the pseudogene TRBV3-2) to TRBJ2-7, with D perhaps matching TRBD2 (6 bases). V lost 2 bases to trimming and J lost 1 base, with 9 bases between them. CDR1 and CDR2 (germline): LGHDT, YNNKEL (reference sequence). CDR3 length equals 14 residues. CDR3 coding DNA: TGTGCCAGCAGCCAATTTGCGGGGTCCTACGAGCAGTACTTC. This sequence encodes CASSQFAGSYEQYF.

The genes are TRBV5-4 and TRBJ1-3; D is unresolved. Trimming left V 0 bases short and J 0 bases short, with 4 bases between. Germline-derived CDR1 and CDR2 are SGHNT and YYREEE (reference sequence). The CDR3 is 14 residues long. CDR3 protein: CASSLASSGNTIYF. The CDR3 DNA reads TGTGCCAGCAGCTTGGCTAGCTCTGGAAACACCATATATTTT.

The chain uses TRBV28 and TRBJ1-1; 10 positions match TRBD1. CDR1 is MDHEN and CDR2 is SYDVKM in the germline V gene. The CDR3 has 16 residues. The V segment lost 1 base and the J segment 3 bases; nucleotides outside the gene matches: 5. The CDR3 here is CASSLSPGQGDTEAFF. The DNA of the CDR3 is TGTGCCAGCAGTTTATCCCCCGGACAGGGGGACACTGAAGCTTTCTTT.

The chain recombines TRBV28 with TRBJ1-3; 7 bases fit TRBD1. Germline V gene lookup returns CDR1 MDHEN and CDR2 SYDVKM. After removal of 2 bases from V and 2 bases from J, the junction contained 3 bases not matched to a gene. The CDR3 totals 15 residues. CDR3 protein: CASSLDRETGNTIYF. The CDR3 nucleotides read TGTGCCAGCAGTTTAGACAGGGAAACTGGAAACACCATATATTTT.

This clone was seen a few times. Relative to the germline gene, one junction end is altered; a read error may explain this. DNA for the CDR3: TGTGCCAGCAGCTTGATACAGGGGGGGATCCTCTTTTTC. As protein: CASSLIQGGILFF. This sequence joins TRBV5-6 and TRBJ2-7; possibly TRBD1 for D (8 bases). This CDR3 comprises 13 residues. Per the germline V gene, CDR1 is SGHDT and CDR2 is YYEEEE.

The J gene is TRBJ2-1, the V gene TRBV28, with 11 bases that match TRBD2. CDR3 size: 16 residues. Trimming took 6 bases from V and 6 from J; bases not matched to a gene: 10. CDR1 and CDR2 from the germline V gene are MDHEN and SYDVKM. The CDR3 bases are TGTGCCAGCAGGTTAACTAGCGGGAGTGGTTCCAATGAGCAGTTCTTC. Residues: CASRLTSGSGSNEQFF.

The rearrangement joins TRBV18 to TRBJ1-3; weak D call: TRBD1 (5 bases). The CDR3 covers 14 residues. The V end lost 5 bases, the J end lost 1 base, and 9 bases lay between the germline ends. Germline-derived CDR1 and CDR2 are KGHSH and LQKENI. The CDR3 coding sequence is TGTGCCAGCTCAGCAGGGCCTTCTGGAAACACCATATATTTT. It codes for CASSAGPSGNTIYF.